This passage covers 31 T cell receptor beta chains from one sample sequenced in a study of cytomegalovirus exposure and HLA in healthy donors. 13 Jbeta primers and 60 Vbeta primers were used for the PCR. Sequenced by immunoSEQ multiplex PCR; TCRdb stores in-frame clones only, minus some. The sample has about 140,000 clones, around 80% seen once. The specimen was PBMCs. These receptors were obtained from a woman in her 40s in good health and CMV-seronegative.

The rearrangement uses TRBV6-5 and TRBJ2-5, with 8 bases lining up with TRBD1. V lost 4 bases, J lost 4 bases, and 2 bases stayed unmatched. The CDR3 loop spans 13 amino acids. Per the germline V gene, CDR1 is MNHEY and CDR2 is SVGAGI. The CDR3 sequence: CASSWTGRETQYF. As DNA, the CDR3 is TGTGCCAGCAGTTGGACAGGGAGAGAGACCCAGTACTTC.

This sequence joins TRBV5-1 and TRBJ2-1; 13 bases agree with TRBD2. The CDR3 extends over 16 amino acids. Germline V gene lookup returns CDR1 SGHRS and CDR2 YFSETQ. The V gene end was trimmed by 1 base and the J gene end by 8 bases; junction bases not matched to a gene: 6. CDR3 sequence reads: CASSLTTSGRVYEQFF. In nucleotides, the CDR3 is TGCGCCAGCAGCTTGACTACTAGCGGGAGGGTCTATGAGCAGTTCTTC.

The rearrangement uses TRBV10-3 and TRBJ2-7; 9 bases are a match to TRBD2. Per germline, CDR1 ENHRY and CDR2 SYGVKD. With V trimmed by 7 bases and J by 3 bases, 7 bases remained unmatched. The CDR3 covers 14 residues. The DNA for the CDR3 is TGTGCCATCAAGGCTAGCGGGATTATCTACGAGCAGTACTTC. It yields the protein CAIKASGIIYEQYF.

The rearrangement links TRBV14 to TRBJ2-7; possible D gene TRBD2, 6 bases. Germline CDR1 reads SGHDN; CDR2 reads FVKESK. CDR3 length: 12 residues. Deletions cut 7 bases from V and 6 bases from J, with 13 bases between. The CDR3 DNA follows: TGTGCCAGCACCCCGGGACTGGCCGAGCAGTACTTC. Translating it yields CASTPGLAEQYF.

This sequence joins TRBV4-3 and TRBJ2-7, with 7 bases lining up with TRBD1. With 0 bases clipped from V and 4 bases from J, the junction kept 9 bases outside the gene matches. The germline V gene has CDR1 LGHNA and CDR2 YSLEER. This CDR3 contains 16 residues. CDR3 region: CASSQDRGTAFYEQYF. CDR3 nucleotide sequence: TGCGCCAGCAGCCAAGACAGAGGGACAGCTTTTTACGAGCAGTACTTC.

The chain carries TRBV10-1 and TRBJ1-1; D not resolved. The V gene lost 6 bases and the J gene lost 1 base, with 15 bases spanning the gap. The germline CDR1 and CDR2 sequences are WNHNN and SYGVQD (reference sequence). This CDR3 contains 15 residues. CDR3 loop: CASSLSGDGNTEAFF. For the CDR3, the DNA is TGCGCCAGCAGCCTTTCGGGAGATGGGAACACTGAAGCTTTCTTT.

This chain links TRBV7-2 with TRBJ2-2, with 8 bases fitting TRBD2. Trimming took 7 bases from V and 7 from J; bases not matched to a gene: 5. The CDR3 extends over 13 amino acids. Per the germline V gene, CDR1 is SGHTA and CDR2 is FQGNSA. The CDR3 DNA reads TGTGCCAGCAAGCGGGAGAGGGGCGGGGAGCTGTTTTTT. Translation gives CASKRERGGELFF.

The rearrangement links TRBV28 to TRBJ2-3; 7 bases are shared with TRBD1. With V trimmed by 4 bases and J by 3 bases, 10 bases remained unmatched. This CDR3 spans 16 amino acids. From germline, CDR1 is MDHEN and CDR2 SYDVKM. CDR3 DNA sequence: TGTGCCAGCAGTTCCATACAGGGGCGAGGGACAGATACGCAGTATTTT. Amino acid sequence: CASSSIQGRGTDTQYF.

J is TRBJ1-1 and V is TRBV11-2; 7 bases are shared with TRBD1. The CDR3 length is 14 residues. Germline-derived CDR1 and CDR2 are SGHAT and FQNNGV. Trimming cost V 1 base and J 5 bases; bases outside gene matches: 4. CDR3 sequence: CASSLVGGRTEAFF. The DNA of the CDR3 is TGTGCCAGCAGCTTAGTAGGGGGCAGGACTGAAGCTTTCTTT. Drawing the rest from reference TRBV11-2 and TRBJ1-1, the complete variable domain is EAGVAQSPRYKIIEKRQSVAFWCNPISGHATLYWYQQILGQGPKLLIQFQNNGVVDDSQLPKDRFSAERLKGVDSTLKIQPAKLEDSAVYLCASSLVGGRTEAFFGQGTRLTVV.

The V and J genes are TRBV7-9 and TRBJ2-7; D is unclear. Germline V gene lookup returns CDR1 SEHNR and CDR2 FQNEAQ (reference sequence). Trimming cost V 1 base and J 4 bases, with 5 bases left between them. CDR3 size: 12 residues. The CDR3 loop is CASSLVEYEQYF. CDR3 coding DNA: TGTGCCAGCAGCTTAGTGGAGTACGAGCAGTACTTC.

This chain links TRBV28 with TRBJ1-2; no reliable D call. The V gene lost 2 bases and the J gene lost 1 base, with 14 bases spanning the gap. The germline V gene encodes CDR1 MDHEN and CDR2 SYDVKM. The CDR3 consists of 16 residues. CDR3: CASSLALQISNYGYTF. As DNA, the CDR3 is TGTGCCAGCAGTTTAGCTCTACAGATTAGTAACTATGGCTACACCTTC.

The chain recombines TRBV6-5 with TRBJ1-2, with D possibly matching TRBD1 (6 bases). The CDR3 spans 15 residues. Per the germline V gene, CDR1 is MNHEY and CDR2 is SVGAGI. The V and J ends lost 7 bases and 4 bases respectively, with 19 bases between them. The CDR3 DNA is TGTGCCAGCACCCTTGACCATACAGGGATCTATGGCTACACCTTC. It codes for CASTLDHTGIYGYTF.

The chain carries TRBV9 and TRBJ2-5, with D possibly matching TRBD2 (7 bases). V was shortened by 4 bases and J by 5 bases, with 15 bases between the two germline ends. The V gene's germline CDR1 is SGDLS and CDR2 YYNGEE. CDR3 length: 14 amino acids. CDR3 sequence (DNA): TGTGCCAGCAGCCCCTGGGGGGGCGGGGAGACCCAGTACTTC. This translates into CASSPWGGGETQYF.

This chain joins TRBV10-2 and TRBJ2-7; 12 nucleotides agree with TRBD2. Trimming cost V 6 bases and J 0 bases; bases outside gene matches: 6. The CDR3 length is 16 residues. Looked up from germline, CDR1 is WSHSY and CDR2 is SAAADI. The CDR3 bases are TGCGCCAGCAGATCGACTAGCGGGAGTGTCTCCTACGAGCAGTACTTC. Translating it yields CASRSTSGSVSYEQYF.

The gene calls are TRBV6-1 and TRBJ1-4, with 8 bases identical to TRBD1. The germline V gene has CDR1 MNHNS and CDR2 SASEGT. V lost 5 bases and J lost 6; bases outside the gene matches: 5. The CDR3 loop spans 14 amino acids. The CDR3: CASSKDRVDEKLFF. The CDR3 DNA reads as TGTGCCAGCAGTAAGGACAGGGTGGATGAAAAACTGTTTTTT.

The genes are TRBV7-3 and TRBJ1-1; D is uncertain. Germline V lookup: CDR1 SGHTA, CDR2 FQGTGA. Trimming took off 0 bases at V and 8 bases at J, with 10 bases between the two ends. The CDR3 has 13 amino acids. Here the CDR3 reads CASSLTPSGEAFF. The CDR3 bases are TGTGCCAGCAGCTTAACCCCCTCGGGGGAAGCTTTCTTT.

In this sample, this clone turned up once. The V call is TRBV5-1, the J call TRBJ2-4; tentative D call: TRBD2 (7 bases). The ends were cut back, 4 bases at V and 1 base at J, with 21 bases in the middle. From germline, CDR1 is SGHRS and CDR2 YFSETQ. CDR3 length equals 18 residues. CDR3 DNA: TGCGCCAGCAGCCTGGGTTCGGGGGGCTGGGGGGCCAAAAACATTCAGTACTTC. Amino acids: CASSLGSGGWGAKNIQYF. Looking up the rest from reference TRBV5-1 and TRBJ2-4 gives the full variable domain: KAGVTQTPRYLIKTRGQQVTLSCSPISGHRSVSWYQQTPGQGLQFLFEYFSETQRNKGNFPGRFSGRQFSNSRSEMNVSTLELGDSALYLCASSLGSGGWGAKNIQYFGAGTRLSVL.

This rearrangement joins TRBV4-3 to TRBJ2-6; 13 bases align to TRBD2. CDR3 length equals 18 residues. J gave up 2 bases and V 0 bases, and 1 base lay outside the gene matches. Germline V lookup: CDR1 LGHNA, CDR2 YSLEER. The chain's CDR3 is CASSQEGLAGPGANVLTF. The CDR3 bases are TGCGCCAGCAGCCAAGAGGGACTAGCGGGACCTGGGGCCAACGTCCTGACTTTC.

The chain couples TRBV30 to TRBJ1-2, with 8 bases lining up with TRBD1. This CDR3 has 14 residues. Germline trimming cut 1 base from V and 8 bases from J; bases unmatched to any gene: 9. The germline V gene encodes CDR1 GTSNPN and CDR2 SVGIG (reference sequence). The CDR3 reads CAWSGRGRVLGYTF. In nucleotides, the CDR3 is TGTGCCTGGAGTGGCAGGGGGCGCGTTTTAGGCTACACCTTC.

The V and J genes are TRBV2 and TRBJ1-5; D is unclear. V shed 7 bases and J shed 2 bases, with 15 bases lying between them. Germline CDR1 and CDR2: SNHLY and FYNNEI. CDR3 length: 15 amino acids. This chain's CDR3 is CASKLVLEGNQPQHF. In DNA form, the CDR3 reads TGTGCCAGCAAATTAGTGCTTGAGGGCAATCAGCCCCAGCATTTT.

This chain joins TRBV28 and TRBJ1-4; 8 nucleotides line up with TRBD1. The CDR3 totals 15 residues. Looked up from germline, CDR1 is MDHEN and CDR2 is SYDVKM. V lost 6 bases to trimming and J lost 10 bases; unmatched junction nucleotides: 13. The CDR3 reads CASSANRGKSPKLFF. The CDR3 coding sequence is TGTGCCAGCAGCGCAAACAGGGGGAAGTCTCCAAAACTGTTTTTT.

The chain joins TRBV6-5 to TRBJ1-6, with no clear D. CDR3 length: 14 residues. Germline-derived CDR1 and CDR2 are MNHEY and SVGAGI. Between the trimmed V and J ends, which lost 7 bases and 6 bases, there was a span of 13 bases. CDR3 nucleotides: TGTGCCAGCACCACGGGGTTTTTTAATTCACCCCTCCACTTT. Protein: CASTTGFFNSPLHF.

This rearrangement joins TRBV19 to TRBJ1-5, with 7 bases that match TRBD1. V gave up 5 bases and J gave up 4 bases; unmatched junction bases: 5. The CDR3 length is 14 residues. Germline lookup yields CDR1 LNHDA and CDR2 SQIVND (reference sequence). CDR3 nucleotides: TGTGCCAGTAGTCGGGACAGCGAGAATCAGCCCCAGCATTTT. Protein product: CASSRDSENQPQHF.

The chain combines TRBV28 with TRBJ2-3; 9 bases match TRBD2. The V segment lost 0 bases and the J segment 2 bases; nucleotides outside the gene matches: 3. Germline CDR1 is MDHEN and CDR2 is SYDVKM. The CDR3 extends over 16 amino acids. The CDR3 nucleotides are TGTGCCAGCAGTTTATGGGCGGGAGGGCCCACAGATACGCAGTATTTT. It translates to CASSLWAGGPTDTQYF.

CDR3 amino acids: CASSYSRATEAFF. In DNA, the CDR3 is TGTGCCAGCAGTTACTCGAGGGCCACTGAAGCTTTCTTT. V gene TRBV6-5 combines with J gene TRBJ1-1; D uncertain. Germline V CDR1 and CDR2: MNHEY, SVGAGI. Trimming left V 0 bases short and J 4 bases short, with 6 bases between. This CDR3 spans 13 amino acids.

V and J are TRBV6-4 and TRBJ2-1; the match to TRBD2 covers 7 bases. Germline CDR1 and CDR2: MRHNA and SNTAGT. CDR3 length: 15 residues. With 2 bases clipped from V and 4 bases from J, the junction kept 5 bases outside the gene matches. This CDR3 reads CASSDELAVYNEQFF. The DNA of the CDR3 is TGTGCCAGCAGTGACGAGCTAGCGGTTTACAATGAGCAGTTCTTC.

The CDR3 DNA is TGTGCCAGCAGCCCCGCGGTAGCGGGAGGTTACAATGAGCAGTTCTTC. As protein: CASSPAVAGGYNEQFF. J is TRBJ2-1 and V is TRBV7-3, with 10 bases that match TRBD2. Germline lookup yields CDR1 SGHTA and CDR2 FQGTGA. The CDR3 contains 16 residues. V dropped 5 bases and J dropped 4; count of bases not matched to a gene: 8.

This clone was observed a few times. The rearrangement uses TRBV28 and TRBJ2-2, with D unresolved. Germline assignment: CDR1 MDHEN and CDR2 SYDVKM. The CDR3 runs 15 residues. V gave up 4 bases and J gave up 2 bases, with 11 bases separating them. This CDR3 is CASSSESANTGELFF. CDR3 bases: TGTGCCAGCAGTTCCGAGAGTGCCAACACCGGGGAGCTGTTTTTT.

The CDR3 sequence: CASSTNGGALDEQYF. Written as DNA, the CDR3 is TGTGCCAGCAGCACCAACGGGGGGGCGCTTGACGAGCAGTACTTC. This chain uses TRBV27 with TRBJ2-7; 8 bases line up with TRBD2. The CDR3 has 15 residues. Germline V CDR1 and CDR2: MNHEY, SMNVEV (reference sequence). V lost 6 bases and J lost 5; bases outside the gene matches: 12.

This chain uses TRBV28 with TRBJ1-1, with unresolved D. CDR3 length equals 14 residues. V dropped 5 bases and J dropped 5 bases, with 15 bases sitting between them. The germline V gene has CDR1 MDHEN and CDR2 SYDVKM. The CDR3 is CASSPASSQTEAFF. CDR3 sequence (DNA): TGTGCCAGCAGTCCCGCGAGCTCACAGACTGAAGCTTTCTTT.

The chain carries TRBV5-6 and TRBJ2-3, with D perhaps TRBD1 (5 bases). Between the trimmed V and J ends, which lost 4 bases and 1 base, there was a span of 7 bases. The CDR3 has 13 residues. Germline CDR1 and CDR2: SGHDT and YYEEEE. As DNA, the CDR3 is TGTGCCAGCAGCGTCAGGGGCACAGATACGCAGTATTTT. This encodes CASSVRGTDTQYF.